What follows are 19 T cell receptor beta chains derived from one specimen sequenced in a study of cytomegalovirus exposure and HLA in healthy donors. The PCR ran on 60 Vbeta and 13 Jbeta primers. The protocol was immunoSEQ multiplex PCR, while the TCRdb copy is restricted to in-frame clones and leaves out a portion. The data contain over 110,000 clones, 70% to 85% of them singletons. The sequenced sample consisted of PBMCs. The receptors here all came from an older woman in good health and CMV-seropositive.

V is TRBV7-2 and J is TRBJ2-2, with D perhaps matching TRBD1 (5 bases). CDR3 length: 14 amino acids. V dropped 4 bases and J dropped 5 bases, with 11 bases sitting between them. Germline V gene data show CDR1 as SGHTA and CDR2 as FQGNSA. The CDR3 region has the DNA TGTGCCAGCAGCTCTCCCTACAGGACCGGGGAGCTGTTTTTT. Translation gives CASSSPYRTGELFF.

This clone was detected once. The rearrangement uses TRBV10-1 and TRBJ2-1; TRBD2 is a possible D gene (6 bases). The CDR3 is 14 amino acids. Germline values: CDR1 WNHNN, CDR2 SYGVQD (reference sequence). Trimming removed 3 bases from V and 6 bases from J, with 12 bases in between. In DNA, the CDR3 is TGCGCCAGCAGTGATGGGACTGGGGCCAATGAGCAGTTCTTC. Amino acids: CASSDGTGANEQFF.

This chain connects TRBV25-1 to TRBJ2-1, with D perhaps TRBD2 (5 bases). CDR1 MGHDK and CDR2 SYGVNS come from the germline V gene. This CDR3 contains 15 residues. The V and J ends lost 1 base and 6 bases respectively, with 13 bases between them. This chain's CDR3 is CASSESERPINEQFF. The CDR3 DNA sequence: TGTGCCAGCAGTGAATCGGAGCGGCCGATCAATGAGCAGTTCTTC.

In its sample, this clone was seen a few times. The chain links TRBV5-1 to TRBJ1-2, with D unresolved. The CDR3 is 14 residues long. The germline V gene encodes CDR1 SGHRS and CDR2 YFSETQ. Deletions cut 6 bases from V and 1 base from J, with 13 bases between. CDR3: CASTDLANNYGYTF. The CDR3 nucleotides read TGCGCCAGCACAGACCTAGCGAATAACTATGGCTACACCTTC.

The CDR3 loop reads CASSSGLAQWTQYF. The DNA of the CDR3 is TGTGCCAGCAGCTCGGGACTAGCCCAGTGGACCCAGTACTTC. This rearrangement joins TRBV7-2 to TRBJ2-5; 9 bases fit TRBD2. The CDR3 covers 14 residues. Per germline, CDR1 SGHTA and CDR2 FQGNSA. The junction had 7 bases not matched to a gene; V was cut back by 4 bases and J by 7 bases.

This chain uses TRBV18 with TRBJ2-1; TRBD1 matches 9 bases. The length of the CDR3 is 13 residues. Unmatched junction bases numbered 3, after V lost 4 bases and J lost 8 bases. Germline V CDR1 and CDR2: KGHSH, LQKENI. CDR3 loop: CASSQDRGDEQFF. In DNA form, the CDR3 reads TGTGCCAGCTCACAGGACAGGGGAGATGAGCAGTTCTTC. The whole variable domain, filled in from reference TRBV18 and TRBJ2-1, reads NAGVMQNPRHLVRRRGQEARLRCSPMKGHSHVYWYRQLPEEGLKFMVYLQKENIIDESGMPKERFSAEFPKEGPSILRIQQVVRGDSAAYFCASSQDRGDEQFFGPGTRLTVL.

This rearrangement joins TRBV4-3 to TRBJ2-7; D possibly corresponds to TRBD2 (5 bases). Between the trimmed V and J ends, which lost 2 bases and 0 bases, there was a span of 11 bases. CDR3 size: 15 residues. Germline CDR1 LGHNA, CDR2 YSLEER. The CDR3 nucleotides read TGCGCCAGCAGCCAATCGATCGAGGGCTCCTACGAGCAGTACTTC. As protein: CASSQSIEGSYEQYF.

The V call is TRBV7-9, the J call TRBJ2-5, with 8 bases that match TRBD1. The CDR3 runs 11 residues. Trimming removed 5 bases from V and 12 bases from J; junction bases left unmatched: 5. From germline, CDR1 is SEHNR and CDR2 FQNEAQ (reference sequence). CDR3 in amino acids: CASSPSGQEYF. CDR3 DNA sequence: TGTGCCAGCAGCCCCTCGGGACAGGAGTACTTC.

CDR3 in DNA: TGCAGCGTTTTAGACATTTACAATGAGCAGTTCTTC. Amino acids: CSVLDIYNEQFF. This chain links TRBV29-1 with TRBJ2-1; the D is unclear. This CDR3 spans 12 amino acids. The germline V gene has CDR1 SQVTM and CDR2 ANQGSEA. V was cut by 5 bases and J by 4 bases, with 9 bases left in between.

The chain uses TRBV28 and TRBJ1-4, with D possibly TRBD1 on 6 matching bases. Germline assignment: CDR1 MDHEN and CDR2 SYDVKM. Trimming removed 11 bases from V and 7 bases from J, with 17 bases in between. This CDR3 has 13 amino acids. The CDR3 DNA reads as TGTGCCGGGGGGGCCCCCGGTAGTGAAAAACTGTTTTTT. Protein product: CAGGAPGSEKLFF.

Concerning this clone itself: Other nucleotide sequences from this sample produce the same CDR3. The V call is TRBV4-1, the J call TRBJ2-3; 9 positions agree with TRBD1. V was pared by 4 bases and J by 1 base, with 9 bases of the junction left unmatched. CDR3 length equals 17 residues. The germline V gene encodes CDR1 MGHRA and CDR2 YSYEKL. The DNA of the CDR3 is TGCGCCAGCAGCCTAACGGGACAGGGAGGAGGCACAGATACGCAGTATTTT. Protein sequence: CASSLTGQGGGTDTQYF.

This clone is a singleton in its sample. V is TRBV9 and J is TRBJ1-1; D is ambiguous. From germline, CDR1 is SGDLS and CDR2 YYNGEE. CDR3 length: 15 residues. Trimming removed 0 bases at V and 3 bases at J, with 12 bases between. CDR3: CASSVEMGRDTEAFF. CDR3 in DNA: TGTGCCAGCAGCGTAGAGATGGGGAGGGACACTGAAGCTTTCTTT.

This clone was observed once. The V call is TRBV5-1, the J call TRBJ2-7; D gene uncertain. The CDR3 extends over 15 amino acids. Trimming stripped 2 bases from V and 0 bases from J, with 12 bases between. Germline V gene data show CDR1 as SGHRS and CDR2 as YFSETQ. The chain's CDR3 is CASSFRTGNSYEQYF. CDR3 DNA: TGCGCCAGCAGCTTCCGAACGGGTAACTCCTACGAGCAGTACTTC.

This chain uses TRBV27 with TRBJ1-3; weak D call: TRBD1 (5 bases). Germline V gene lookup returns CDR1 MNHEY and CDR2 SMNVEV (reference sequence). Deletions cut 4 bases from V and 3 bases from J, with 25 bases between. The CDR3 has 19 residues. The CDR3 is CASSSSHLRTGLLGNTIYF. The CDR3 region has the DNA TGTGCCAGCAGTTCTTCCCATCTTAGGACGGGACTACTTGGAAACACCATATATTTT.

The J gene is TRBJ2-1, the V gene TRBV15, with a tentative D call TRBD2 (5 bases). In germline, CDR1 is LNHNV, CDR2 YYDKDF (reference sequence). The CDR3 contains 13 residues. The V end was cut by 8 bases, the J end by 1 base, with 9 bases between. CDR3 sequence: CATLGESYNEQFF. The CDR3, as DNA: TGTGCCACCCTTGGGGAGTCCTACAATGAGCAGTTCTTC. The complete variable domain, with remaining parts taken from reference TRBV15 and TRBJ2-1, reads DAMVIQNPRYQVTQFGKPVTLSCSQTLNHNVMYWYQQKSSQAPKLLFHYYDKDFNNEADTPDNFQSRRPNTSFCFLDIRSPGLGDTAMYLCATLGESYNEQFFGPGTRLTVL.

This clone was picked up many times. The chain is built from TRBV5-4 and TRBJ2-6; D is possibly TRBD1 (5 bases). Germline CDR1 is SGHNT and CDR2 is YYREEE (reference sequence). This CDR3 is built from 15 residues. Trimming stripped 1 base from V and 3 bases from J, with 8 bases between. CDR3 sequence (DNA): TGTGCCAGCAGCTTGACAGGTTATGGGGCCAACGTCCTGACTTTC. Amino acid sequence: CASSLTGYGANVLTF.

The gene calls are TRBV19 and TRBJ2-5; 9 positions agree with TRBD1. Near its end, the DNA agrees better with TRBJ2-7, so the J call may be wrong. Germline lookup yields CDR1 LNHDA and CDR2 SQIVND (reference sequence). This CDR3 spans 13 amino acids. CDR3 DNA sequence: TGTGCCAGTAGGGCGGACAGGGGACACGAGCAGTACTTC. Translated, it gives CASRADRGHEQYF.

The V call is TRBV29-1, the J call TRBJ2-5; weak D call: TRBD2 (5 bases). The CDR3 has 16 residues. The V end was cut by 3 bases, the J end by 5 bases, with 22 bases between. Germline V gene data show CDR1 as SQVTM and CDR2 as ANQGSEA. Written as DNA, the CDR3 is TGCAGCGTTGAGGATTCCTTGCTCGGGAAGAGGGAGACCCAGTACTTC. Its protein product is CSVEDSLLGKRETQYF.

The genes are TRBV28 and TRBJ2-7; 9 bases agree with TRBD1. The length of the CDR3 is 15 residues. Germline lookup yields CDR1 MDHEN and CDR2 SYDVKM. The trim removed 3 bases at V and 6 bases at J, leaving 9 bases unmatched. The CDR3, as DNA: TGTGCCAGCAGTTTGGAGTCGGGACAGGGCCTCGAGCAGTACTTC. This encodes CASSLESGQGLEQYF.